The 2 T cell receptor beta chains reported below all come from one sample, sequenced in a study of T-cell reconstitution after alpha-beta-depleted transplantation in children (dated by TCRdb to 2015 to 2016). The library was built by means of PCR. These reads were obtained on an Illumina HiSeq 2500. To normalize quantification of the TCRbeta repertoire, the TCR libraries were built with molecular barcoding that relied on unique molecular identifiers. Using fastp at Q25 and MiXCR, TCRdb reprocessed the public reads and kept productive beta chains. Rows are unified per CDR3 protein, each entry keeping the most common DNA and genes. The sample records 40,000 to 55,000 distinct CDR3 sequences, 5.8% of which are singletons. The ten largest account for around 30% of the sample. Reading the label with the study, this specimen's time point is: day 60 (about 2 months) after transplantation. This specimen's treatment or condition label, per the study, means: allogeneic hematopoietic cell transplantation with graft depleted of TCRalphabeta T cells and CD19 B cells.

Sequenced material: PBMCs, mostly from graft donor cells, taken 60 days after TCRalphabeta/CD19-depleted stem cell transplant. These receptors were taken from a female patient between 2 and 10 years old who had a stem cell transplant for aplastic anemia, so the T cells may come from the graft donor.

This clonotype was detected only a few times. J is TRBJ2-7 and V is TRBV29-1; D possibly corresponds to TRBD1 (6 bases). Germline loops: CDR1 SQVTM, CDR2 ANQGSEA. CDR3 length: 15 amino acids. V was clipped by 6 bases and J by 2 bases, with 20 bases between them. CDR3 amino acids: CSVTLTTGPPYEQYF. DNA for the CDR3: TGCAGCGTGACCCTGACGACAGGACCCCCCTACGAGCAGTACTTC.

This chain connects TRBV20-1 to TRBJ1-5; D is unclear. Trimming removed 3 bases from V and 0 bases from J, with 6 bases in between. Germline CDR1 is DFQATT and CDR2 is SNEGSKA (reference sequence). The length of the CDR3 is 13 residues. The CDR3 is CSARRGSNQPQHF. DNA of the CDR3: TGCAGTGCTAGGCGCGGTAGCAATCAGCCCCAGCATTTT.